The entry below gives a single TCR beta chain sequence along with its context. In the original analysis: How many nucleated cells were present was estimated from reference gene primer amplification. Clones were read by immunoSEQ multiplex PCR, and TCRdb kept only the in-frame ones, dropping some. The V and J calls and clone size were taken over from that table, and D and trimming were inferred from the DNA. Among 200,000 to 300,000 clones listed, 80% to 90% were seen once. Everyone who took part was 18 to 89 years old, and they came from about two dozen US areas. Researchers sorted participants into cohorts using their self-reported clinical history. The source of the sample is a study of blood T cell repertoires in COVID-19. The overall study: Sources were T cells, B-cell-depleted T cells, or PBMCs; the material itself was cDNA or gDNA.

The germline V and J ends were trimmed by 3 bases and 4 bases, with 12 bases remaining between them. The CDR3 contains 13 residues. The germline gives CDR1 DFQATT, CDR2 SNEGSKA (reference sequence). Source material: PBMCs or T cells enriched from blood (not recorded which). The source of this sequence is a woman aged 30 to 39 with acute COVID-19. This chain links TRBV20-1 with TRBJ1-1; maybe TRBD1 (5 bases). Here the CDR3 reads CSASQGRVTEAFF. The CDR3 nucleotides are TGCAGTGCTAGTCAGGGAAGGGTCACTGAAGCTTTCTTT.